This T cell receptor beta chain was obtained from a study of cytomegalovirus exposure and HLA in healthy donors. Study conclusions and caveats: The classifier, whose performance was assessed in both the original and validation cohorts, reportedly diagnosed cytomegalovirus status with high specificity and sensitivity.

V lost 7 bases, J lost 3 bases, and 9 bases stayed unmatched. The CDR3 runs 15 residues. Per germline, CDR1 SGDLS and CDR2 YYNGEE. Primers for the PCR totalled 60 Vbeta and 13 Jbeta. Assay used: immunoSEQ multiplex PCR; TCRdb lists only in-frame clones, some missing. The sample contains just over 150,000 clones, 86% of which appear only once. Concerning this clone: Its specificity is unknown.

Sequencing used PBMCs. The chain links TRBV9 to TRBJ1-4; the match to TRBD1 covers 7 bases. This clonotype was obtained from a woman younger than 35 in good health and CMV-seronegative. The CDR3 nucleotides read TGTGCCAGCCATGAGGGGGCGGCTCCTAATGAAAAACTGTTTTTT. It yields the protein CASHEGAAPNEKLFF.